A selection of T cell receptor beta chains follows, all from one sample in a study of blood T cell repertoires in COVID-19. This table comes from immunoSEQ multiplex PCR, and its TCRdb copy is limited to in-frame clones, with some not included. The data show some 240,000 clones, 84% seen once. The sample was peripheral blood. The receptors come from a middle-aged woman who had recovered from COVID-19. Both conserved end residues are part of each CDR3. Each record gives: V gene, clone size, D gene, CDR3 length, J gene, CDR3 DNA, CDR3 protein. D genes are given only for firm matches. Clone size is not always given. Where it is, it says once, few, many or a class for expanded clones.

TRBV29-1	.	TRBD1	12	TRBJ1-2	TGCAGCGTGGTTGGGACAGGGGTCGGCTACACCTTC	CSVVGTGVGYTF
TRBV10-2	.	.	11	TRBJ1-2	TGCGCCAGCACAGGCGCTACGGGCTACACCTTC	CASTGATGYTF
TRBV7-2	.	.	13	TRBJ2-7	TGTGCCAGCAGACCCACAGGTTCCTACGAGCAGTACTTC	CASRPTGSYEQYF
TRBV12-5	many	.	13	TRBJ1-1	TGTGCTAGTGGTTTGACAGAGAACACTGAAGCTTTCTTT	CASGLTENTEAFF
TRBV6-5	.	.	16	TRBJ1-1	TGTGCCAGCAGTTACAGAGCAGGCTACGTGTACACTGAAGCTTTCTTT	CASSYRAGYVYTEAFF
TRBV5-1	.	TRBD1	14	TRBJ2-5	TGCGCCAGCAGCTTAGGACAGGGAATCGAGACCCAGTACTTC	CASSLGQGIETQYF
TRBV29-1	.	TRBD1	15	TRBJ2-3	TGCAGCGTAGCCCAGGGGGCGGGCGGCACAGATACGCAGTATTTT	CSVAQGAGGTDTQYF
TRBV10-1	.	.	17	TRBJ1-1	TGCGCCAGCAGTGGGGGCGGGGAGGGGCGCAGGGCCACTGAAGCTTTCTTT	CASSGGGEGRRATEAFF
TRBV2	.	.	12	TRBJ1-6	TGTGCCAGCAGCCCTAATAATTCACCCCTCCACTTT	CASSPNNSPLHF
TRBV15	.	TRBD1	15	TRBJ1-2	TGTGCCACCAGCGATTTGACAGGGGCGAACTATGGCTACACCTTC	CATSDLTGANYGYTF
TRBV9	.	.	15	TRBJ1-1	TGTGCCAGCAGCGAATCAACAGGGTTCTCAACTGAAGCTTTCTTT	CASSESTGFSTEAFF
TRBV5-5	.	TRBD1	16	TRBJ1-4	TGTGCCAGCAGCTTGGGACAGGGGAATTTGGAAGAAAAACTGTTTTTT	CASSLGQGNLEEKLFF
TRBV7-2	.	TRBD2	16	TRBJ2-2	TGTGCCAGCAGCTTAGTTTCACGGGGGGTGATCGGGGAGCTGTTTTTT	CASSLVSRGVIGELFF
TRBV2	.	TRBD1	16	TRBJ1-4	TGTGCCAGCAGCCTAACCCTCGACAGGGCCAGGGAAAAACTGTTTTTT	CASSLTLDRAREKLFF
TRBV7-2	.	TRBD1	14	TRBJ1-2	TGTGCCAGCAGCACGCAACAGGGGCTTGTTGGCTACACCTTC	CASSTQQGLVGYTF
TRBV6-5	.	.	13	TRBJ1-5	TGTGCCAGCAGTAGTGGGCTCGCCCAGCCCCAGCATTTT	CASSSGLAQPQHF
TRBV7-9	.	TRBD2	15	TRBJ2-1	TGTGCCAGCAGCCTGTTAGCGGGGGCCCCCGATGAGCAGTTCTTC	CASSLLAGAPDEQFF
TRBV19	.	TRBD1	16	TRBJ1-2	TGTGCCAGTAGTTCCCCGAACAGGGGAGCTAACTATGGCTACACCTTC	CASSSPNRGANYGYTF
TRBV25-1	.	TRBD2	16	TRBJ2-6	TGTGCCAGCAGCCCAGCGGGGAGCTCTGGGGCCAACGTCCTGACTTTC	CASSPAGSSGANVLTF
TRBV28	.	.	15	TRBJ1-3	TGTGCCAGCAGTTATCTGGGGAGAACTGGAAACACCATATATTTT	CASSYLGRTGNTIYF
TRBV5-1	once	.	14	TRBJ1-1	TGCGCCAGCAGCAGGACAGCAATGAACACTGAAGCTTTCTTT	CASSRTAMNTEAFF
TRBV30	.	.	13	TRBJ2-7	TGTGCCTGGACCTGGGGGGAGTCCTACGAGCAGTACTTC	CAWTWGESYEQYF
TRBV20-1	few	.	13	TRBJ1-5	TGCAGTGCTAGTTGGCAGGGCGGTCAGCCCCAGCATTTT	CSASWQGGQPQHF
TRBV18	.	.	16	TRBJ2-2	TGTGCCAGCTCACCACCAGGGGGACGGGACACCGGGGAGCTGTTTTTT	CASSPPGGRDTGELFF
TRBV7-9	.	.	13	TRBJ2-5	TGTGCCAGCAGCCCCCTATATGAAGAGACCCAGTACTTC	CASSPLYEETQYF
TRBV4-1	.	TRBD2	16	TRBJ2-1	TGCGCCAGCAGCCCCATACTAGCGGGGGGGTTTAGTGAGCAGTTCTTC	CASSPILAGGFSEQFF
TRBV9	.	.	11	TRBJ2-2	TGTGCCAGCGGAGGCACCGGGGAGCTGTTTTTT	CASGGTGELFF
TRBV10-3	.	TRBD1	16	TRBJ1-1	TGTGCCATCAGTGCGTCATCGGGACAGGGGTCCCATGAAGCTTTCTTT	CAISASSGQGSHEAFF
TRBV3-1/TRBV3-2	.	.	17	TRBJ2-2	TGTGCCAGCAGCCAAGGGTTGAACAGGGCGAACACCGGGGAGCTGTTTTTT	CASSQGLNRANTGELFF
TRBV6-5	.	.	16	TRBJ2-3	TGTGCCAGCAGTTACGGCGCAGGGATAGGCACAGATACGCAGTATTTT	CASSYGAGIGTDTQYF
TRBV15	.	.	15	TRBJ2-5	TGTGCCACCAGCAGAGATCTCGGGAGACAAGAGACCCAGTACTTC	CATSRDLGRQETQYF